Listed here is a single T cell receptor beta chain. Because it lacks the conserved phenylalanine or tryptophan at the end, this CDR3 is likely a read error. The ends lost 5 bases at V and 4 bases at J; junction bases unmatched: 10. This CDR3 has 17 amino acids. Germline V gives CDR1 MGHRA, CDR2 YSYEKL. The data were obtained in a study of T-cell reconstitution after alpha-beta-depleted transplantation in children. Library preparation (for TCRbeta) was performed with unique molecular identifiers. TCRdb ran MiXCR on the PCR reads and lists one entry per CDR3 protein. The sample consists of fewer than 450,000 distinct CDR3 sequences, around 16% of them appearing once.

The source of this sequence is a male patient aged 2-9 years who had a stem cell transplant for acute lymphoblastic leukemia, so the T cells may come from the graft donor. The material was PBMCs, mostly from graft donor cells, obtained 360 days after TCRalphabeta/CD19-depleted stem cell transplant. The gene calls are TRBV4-1 and TRBJ2-1; 11 nucleotides align to TRBD2. CDR3 DNA sequence: TGCGCCAGCAGCGGACCTATGGGACTAGCGGCTTACAATGAGCAGTTCTAC. It specifies CASSGPMGLAAYNEQFY.